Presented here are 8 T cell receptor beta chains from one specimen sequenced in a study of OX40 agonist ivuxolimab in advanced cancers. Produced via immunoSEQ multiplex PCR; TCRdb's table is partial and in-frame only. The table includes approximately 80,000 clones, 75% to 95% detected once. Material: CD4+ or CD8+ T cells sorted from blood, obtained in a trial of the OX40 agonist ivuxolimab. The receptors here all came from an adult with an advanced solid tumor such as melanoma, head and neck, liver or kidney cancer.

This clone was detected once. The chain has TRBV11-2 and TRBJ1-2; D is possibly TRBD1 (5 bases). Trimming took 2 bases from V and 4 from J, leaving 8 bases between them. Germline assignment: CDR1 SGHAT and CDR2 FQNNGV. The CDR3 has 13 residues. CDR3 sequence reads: CASSLRGFYGYTF. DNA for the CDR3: TGTGCCAGCAGCTTAAGGGGCTTCTATGGCTACACCTTC. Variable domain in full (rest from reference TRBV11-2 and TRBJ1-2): EAGVAQSPRYKIIEKRQSVAFWCNPISGHATLYWYQQILGQGPKLLIQFQNNGVVDDSQLPKDRFSAERLKGVDSTLKIQPAKLEDSAVYLCASSLRGFYGYTFGSGTRLTVV.

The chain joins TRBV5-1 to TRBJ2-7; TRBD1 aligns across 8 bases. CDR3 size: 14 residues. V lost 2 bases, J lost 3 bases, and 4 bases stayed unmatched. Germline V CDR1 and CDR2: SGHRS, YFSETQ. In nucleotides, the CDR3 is TGCGCCAGCAGCTTAGGACAGGGCAGCTACGAGCAGTACTTC. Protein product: CASSLGQGSYEQYF.

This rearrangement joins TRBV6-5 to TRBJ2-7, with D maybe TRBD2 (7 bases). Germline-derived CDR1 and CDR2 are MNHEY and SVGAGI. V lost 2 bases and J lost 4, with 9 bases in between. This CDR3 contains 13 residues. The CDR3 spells CASSYRGGYEQYF. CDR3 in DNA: TGTGCCAGCAGTTACAGGGGGGGTTACGAGCAGTACTTC.

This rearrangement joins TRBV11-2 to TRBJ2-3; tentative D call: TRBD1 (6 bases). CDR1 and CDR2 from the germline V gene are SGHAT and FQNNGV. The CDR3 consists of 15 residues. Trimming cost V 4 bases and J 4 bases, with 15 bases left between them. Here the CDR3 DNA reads TGTGCCAGCAGCTCGTACAGGGATTCGGCAGATACGCAGTATTTT. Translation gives CASSSYRDSADTQYF.

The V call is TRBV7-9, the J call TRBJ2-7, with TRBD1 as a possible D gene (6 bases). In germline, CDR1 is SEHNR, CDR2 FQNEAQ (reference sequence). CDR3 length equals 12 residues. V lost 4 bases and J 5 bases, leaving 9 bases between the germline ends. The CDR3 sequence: CASSSRQDEQYF. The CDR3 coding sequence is TGTGCCAGCAGCTCCAGACAGGACGAGCAGTACTTC.

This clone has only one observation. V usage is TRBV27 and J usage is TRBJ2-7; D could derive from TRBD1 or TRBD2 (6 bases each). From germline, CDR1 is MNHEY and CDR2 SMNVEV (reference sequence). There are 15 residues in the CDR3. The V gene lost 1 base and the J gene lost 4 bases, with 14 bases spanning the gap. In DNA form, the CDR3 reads TGTGCCAGCAGTTTATACGGGGGCAGAGGATACGAGCAGTACTTC. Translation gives CASSLYGGRGYEQYF.

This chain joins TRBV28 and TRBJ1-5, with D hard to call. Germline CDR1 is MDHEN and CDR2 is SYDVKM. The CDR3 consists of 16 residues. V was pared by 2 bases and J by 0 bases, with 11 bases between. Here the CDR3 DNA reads TGTGCCAGCAGTTTACCCTTGGGGTATAGCAATCAGCCCCAGCATTTT. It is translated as CASSLPLGYSNQPQHF.

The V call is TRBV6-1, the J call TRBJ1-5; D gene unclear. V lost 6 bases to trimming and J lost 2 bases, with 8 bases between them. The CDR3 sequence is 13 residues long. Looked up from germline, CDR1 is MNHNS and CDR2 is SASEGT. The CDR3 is CASSNQGNQPQHF. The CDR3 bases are TGTGCCAGCAGCAATCAGGGCAATCAGCCCCAGCATTTT.